This T cell receptor beta chain was sequenced in a study of tumor and adjacent non-tumor tissue in lung cancer. At the level of the study: Patients comprised 12 adenocarcinoma, a couple of squamous cell carcinoma and 1 small cell lung cancer.

No cell sorting was done before RNA was extracted from the tissue. CDR1 and CDR2 (germline): DFQATT, SNEGSKA (reference sequence). This CDR3 spans 14 amino acids. General study results and limits: Normal lung showed higher cumulative top 100 clone frequency than tumor. Significantly higher TCR diversity was found in tumor than normal lung.

This clonotype was seen once. Its antigen is not known. The junction does not match germline at one end; this may be a read error. The library came from three nested PCR rounds adapted from ARM-PCR protocols. TCRdb itself ran the multiplex PCR reads through MiXCR, one entry per CDR3 protein. The repertoire holds 81,000 or so distinct CDR3 sequences, with roughly 76% as singletons. The sequence was collected from a woman aged 45-60 years with non-small cell lung cancer. The sequenced sample was lung tumor tissue. The J gene is TRBJ2-2, the V gene TRBV20-1; a weak D match, TRBD1 (5 bases). CDR3 DNA: TGCAGTGCTAGAGATGCATGGGGCACCGAGGAGCTGTTTTTT. This encodes CSARDAWGTEELFF.